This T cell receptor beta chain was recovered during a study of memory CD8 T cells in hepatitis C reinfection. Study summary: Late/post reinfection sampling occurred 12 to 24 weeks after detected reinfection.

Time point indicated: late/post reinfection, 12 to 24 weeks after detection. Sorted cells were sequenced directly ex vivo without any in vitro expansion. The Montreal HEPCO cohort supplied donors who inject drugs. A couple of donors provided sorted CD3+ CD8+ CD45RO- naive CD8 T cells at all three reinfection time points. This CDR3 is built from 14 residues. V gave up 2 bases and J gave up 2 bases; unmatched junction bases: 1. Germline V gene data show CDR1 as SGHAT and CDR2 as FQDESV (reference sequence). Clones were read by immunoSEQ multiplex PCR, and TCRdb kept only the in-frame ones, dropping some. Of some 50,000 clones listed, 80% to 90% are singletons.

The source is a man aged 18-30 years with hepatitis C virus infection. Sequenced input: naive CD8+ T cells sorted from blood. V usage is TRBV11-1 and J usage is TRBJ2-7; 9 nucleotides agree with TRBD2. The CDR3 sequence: CASSLIAGAYEQYF. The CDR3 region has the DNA TGTGCCAGCAGCTTAATAGCGGGGGCCTACGAGCAGTACTTC.